The T cell receptor (beta chain) under discussion was sequenced for a study of T-cell memory formation after mild COVID-19. For the study at large: TCR clusters were mostly donor specific. Study results and caveats: Researchers report contracting CD4+ clones mostly in CM and EM, with CD8+ clones in EMRA. That cross-reactive memory joined was suggested by some responding clones appearing in pre-infection memory.

TCRdb re-called the 5' RACE reads through MiXCR, storing one row per CDR3 protein. The sample lists approximately 260,000 distinct CDR3 sequences; approximately 19% were seen once. V lost 3 bases to trimming and J lost 2 bases; unmatched junction nucleotides: 4. This CDR3 region has 15 residues. Germline V gene data show CDR1 as SGHRS and CDR2 as YFSETQ. Worth noting for this clonotype: The antigen is undetermined.

The sequenced material came from PBMCs or a T cell subset sorted from them (not recorded which). The chain uses TRBV5-1 and TRBJ2-2; 7 bases are shared with TRBD1. This clonotype originated in a man aged 18 to 35 who had mild COVID-19 (a few samples of this study predate the infection). Cell type and time point are not known. The CDR3 DNA follows: TGCGCCAGCAGCTCCTGGGACAGCAACACCGGGGAGCTGTTTTTT. Its protein product is CASSSWDSNTGELFF.